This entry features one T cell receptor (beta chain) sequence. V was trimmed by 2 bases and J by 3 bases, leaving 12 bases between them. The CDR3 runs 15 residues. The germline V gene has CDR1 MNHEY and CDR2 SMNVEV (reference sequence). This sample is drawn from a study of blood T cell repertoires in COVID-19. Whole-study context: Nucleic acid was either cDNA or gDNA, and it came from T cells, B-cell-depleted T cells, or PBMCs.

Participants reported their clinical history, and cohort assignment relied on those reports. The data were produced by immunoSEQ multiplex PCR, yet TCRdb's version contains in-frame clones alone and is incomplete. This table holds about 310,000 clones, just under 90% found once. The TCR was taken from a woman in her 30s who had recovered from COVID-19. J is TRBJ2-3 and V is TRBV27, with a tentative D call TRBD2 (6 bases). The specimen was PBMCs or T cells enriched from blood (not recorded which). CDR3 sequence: CASSLDEGGTDTQYF. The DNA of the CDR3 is TGTGCCAGCAGTTTAGATGAGGGAGGTACAGATACGCAGTATTTT.